This TCR beta chain was found in a study of blood T cell repertoires in COVID-19. As for the study in general: The United States, Italy and Spain supplied acute and convalescent COVID-19 samples.

Trimming took 4 bases from V and 10 from J; bases not matched to a gene: 11. The CDR3 is made up of 15 amino acids. Germline V lookup: CDR1 SNHLY, CDR2 FYNNEI. As processed by the authors: It was from reference gene primer amplification that nucleated cell counts were estimated. The method was immunoSEQ multiplex PCR; TCRdb's version includes in-frame clones alone and lacks a portion of them. V, J and clone size were drawn from that table, and D and trimming were deduced from the DNA. Of fewer than 250,000 clones in the sample, more than 75% are singletons; the top ten hold around 1.5%. This chain links TRBV2 with TRBJ2-1; 9 bases agree with TRBD2. The source is a woman aged 55-69 years who had recovered from COVID-19. What was sequenced was peripheral blood. Here the CDR3 reads CASSVGGGADTEQFF. CDR3 nucleotide sequence: TGTGCCAGCAGTGTGGGCGGGGGGGCTGATACGGAGCAGTTCTTC.